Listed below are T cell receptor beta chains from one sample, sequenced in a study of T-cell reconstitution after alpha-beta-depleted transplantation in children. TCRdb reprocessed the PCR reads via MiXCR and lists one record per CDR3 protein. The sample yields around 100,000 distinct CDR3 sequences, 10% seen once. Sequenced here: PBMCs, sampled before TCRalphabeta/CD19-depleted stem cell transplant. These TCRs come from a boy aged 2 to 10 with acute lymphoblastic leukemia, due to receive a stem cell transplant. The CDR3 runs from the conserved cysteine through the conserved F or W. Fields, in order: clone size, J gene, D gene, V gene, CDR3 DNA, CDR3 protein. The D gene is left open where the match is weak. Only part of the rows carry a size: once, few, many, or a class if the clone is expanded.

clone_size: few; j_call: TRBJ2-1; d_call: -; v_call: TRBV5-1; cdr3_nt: TGCGCCAGCAGCCTGACCCGGACAGAGATAAACAATGAGCAGTTCTTC; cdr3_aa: CASSLTRTEINNEQFF
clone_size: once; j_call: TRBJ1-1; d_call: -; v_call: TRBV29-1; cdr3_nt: TGCAGCGTTGAATGGACAGAGATGAACACTGAAGCTTTCTTT; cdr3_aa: CSVEWTEMNTEAFF
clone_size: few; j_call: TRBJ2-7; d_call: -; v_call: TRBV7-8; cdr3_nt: TGTGCCAGCAGCCCTCGCTACGAGCAGTACTTC; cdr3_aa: CASSPRYEQYF
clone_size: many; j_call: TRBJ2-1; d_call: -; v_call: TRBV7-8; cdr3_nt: TGTGCCAGCAGCCTACAACCAGGGACGGATTACAATGAGCAGTTCTTC; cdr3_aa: CASSLQPGTDYNEQFF
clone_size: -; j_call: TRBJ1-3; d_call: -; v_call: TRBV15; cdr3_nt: TGTGCCACCAGCAGACCTCTTTCTGGGGCTGGAAACACCATATATTTT; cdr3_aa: CATSRPLSGAGNTIYF
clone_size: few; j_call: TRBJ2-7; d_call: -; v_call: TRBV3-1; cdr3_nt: TGTGCCAGCAGCCCTTTATCCGACTACGAGCAGTACTTC; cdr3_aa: CASSPLSDYEQYF
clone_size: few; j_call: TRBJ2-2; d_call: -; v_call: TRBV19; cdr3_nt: TGTGCCAGTACCTTCAAGAGGACAGTGATCGCCGGGGAGCTGTTTTTT; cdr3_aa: CASTFKRTVIAGELFF
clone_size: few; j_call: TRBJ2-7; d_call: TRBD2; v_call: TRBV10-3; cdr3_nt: TGTGCCATCAGTGAGCCGACTAGCAGACAGTACTTC; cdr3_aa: CAISEPTSRQYF
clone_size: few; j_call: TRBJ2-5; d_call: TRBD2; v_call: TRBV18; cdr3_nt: TGTGCCAGCTCACCAACACTAGCGGGACAAGGAGAGACCCAGTACTTC; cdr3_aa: CASSPTLAGQGETQYF
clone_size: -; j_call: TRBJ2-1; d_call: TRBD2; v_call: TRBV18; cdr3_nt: TGTGCCAGCTCACCCGGGACTAGCAGCGTGCAGTTCTTC; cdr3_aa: CASSPGTSSVQFF
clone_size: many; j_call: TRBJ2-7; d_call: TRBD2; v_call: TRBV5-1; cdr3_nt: TGCGCCAGCAGCTGGGGGACTAGCAGAACCTACGAGCAGTACTTC; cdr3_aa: CASSWGTSRTYEQYF
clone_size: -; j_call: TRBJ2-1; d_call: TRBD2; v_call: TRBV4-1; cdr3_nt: TGCGCCAGCAGCCAAAGTAGGGGGGGACTAGCGGGAGAGTATCGGTTCTTC; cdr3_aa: CASSQSRGGLAGEYRFF
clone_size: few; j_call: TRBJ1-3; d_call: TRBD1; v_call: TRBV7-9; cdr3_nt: TGTGCCAGCAGCTTCCTTCCGGGACAGGGCGGAGACACCATATATTTT; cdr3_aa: CASSFLPGQGGDTIYF
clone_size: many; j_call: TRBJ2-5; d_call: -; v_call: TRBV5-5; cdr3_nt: TGTGCCAGCAGCTTAAGGACAGAGCGGACTCAAGAGACCCAGTACTTC; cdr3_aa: CASSLRTERTQETQYF
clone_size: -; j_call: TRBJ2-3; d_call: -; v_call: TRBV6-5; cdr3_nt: TGTGCCAGCAGTTACTCGGGGGCCAGGTCAGATACGCAGTATTTT; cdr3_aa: CASSYSGARSDTQYF
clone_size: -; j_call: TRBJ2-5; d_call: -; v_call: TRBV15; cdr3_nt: TGTGCCACCAGCAGAGACGGGGGGCGGGAGGAGACCCAGTACTTC; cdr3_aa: CATSRDGGREETQYF
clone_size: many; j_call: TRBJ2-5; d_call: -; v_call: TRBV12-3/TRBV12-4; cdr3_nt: TGTGCCAGCAGTCAAGGGGCTACCTGGGGAGAGACCCAGTACTTC; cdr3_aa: CASSQGATWGETQYF
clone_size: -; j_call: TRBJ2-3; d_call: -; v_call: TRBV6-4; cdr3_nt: TGTGCCAGCAGTCACGAGGGCAGAAGCACAGATACGCAGTATTTT; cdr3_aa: CASSHEGRSTDTQYF
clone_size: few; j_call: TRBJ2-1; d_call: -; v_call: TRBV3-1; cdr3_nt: TGTGCCAGCAGCCGGGTCGGGTTTGAGCAGTTCTTC; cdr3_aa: CASSRVGFEQFF
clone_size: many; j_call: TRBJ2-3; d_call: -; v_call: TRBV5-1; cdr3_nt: TGCGCCAGCAGCTTGGCGGCGGGGCAAAGCACAGATACGCAGTATTTT; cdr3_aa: CASSLAAGQSTDTQYF
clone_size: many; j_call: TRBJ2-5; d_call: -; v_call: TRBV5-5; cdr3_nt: TGTGCCAGCAGCCCCGGGACGGCTCAAGAGACCCAGTACTTC; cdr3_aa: CASSPGTAQETQYF
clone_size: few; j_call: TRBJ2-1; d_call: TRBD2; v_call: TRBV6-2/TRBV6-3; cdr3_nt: TGTGCCAGCAGTTGGGGACTACCGGGAGTAGGGAATGAGCAGTTCTTC; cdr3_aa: CASSWGLPGVGNEQFF
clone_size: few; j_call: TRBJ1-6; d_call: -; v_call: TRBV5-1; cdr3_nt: TGCGCCAGCAGCTTGGGTGAAAATTCACCCCTCCACTTT; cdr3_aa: CASSLGENSPLHF
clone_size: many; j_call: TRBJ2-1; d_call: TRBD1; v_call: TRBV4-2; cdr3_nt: TGTGCCAGCAGCCAAGAAGGGACAGGGATTGGGGATGAGCAGTTCTTC; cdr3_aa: CASSQEGTGIGDEQFF
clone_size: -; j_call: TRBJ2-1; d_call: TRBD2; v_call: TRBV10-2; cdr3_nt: TGCGCCAGCAGCCACCCAGGGTCCCACGACCTAGCGGGAGGACTGTACAATGAGCAGTTCTTC; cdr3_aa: CASSHPGSHDLAGGLYNEQFF
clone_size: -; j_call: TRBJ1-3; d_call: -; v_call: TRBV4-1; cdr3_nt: TGCGCCAGCAGCCAAGGACGACAGAGACGAAACACCATATATTTT; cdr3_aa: CASSQGRQRRNTIYF
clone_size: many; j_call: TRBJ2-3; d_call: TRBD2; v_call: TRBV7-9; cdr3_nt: TGTGCCAGCAGCTTAGCCCGGACTAGCGCCCGCACAGATACGCAGTATTTT; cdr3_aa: CASSLARTSARTDTQYF
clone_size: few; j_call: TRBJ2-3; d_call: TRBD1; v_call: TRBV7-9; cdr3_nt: TGTGCCAGACCTTGGTCCGGGACAGGGGTAACAGATACGCAGTATTTT; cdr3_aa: CARPWSGTGVTDTQYF
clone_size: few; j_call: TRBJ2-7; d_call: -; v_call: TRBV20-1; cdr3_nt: TGCAGTGCGCACCGGGACTCTTCCTACGAGCAGTACTTC; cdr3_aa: CSAHRDSSYEQYF
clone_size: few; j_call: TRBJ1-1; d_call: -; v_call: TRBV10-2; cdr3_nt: TGCGCCAGCAACCTTGGGGGGAGGAACACTGAAGCTTTCTTT; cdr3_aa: CASNLGGRNTEAFF
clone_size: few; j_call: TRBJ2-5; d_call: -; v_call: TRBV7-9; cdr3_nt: TGTGCCAGCAGCCCTCCCGGGTCGGGAGTAGAGACCCAGTACTTC; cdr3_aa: CASSPPGSGVETQYF
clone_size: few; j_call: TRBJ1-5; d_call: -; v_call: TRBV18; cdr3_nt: TGTGCCAGCTCACCGGGGGCCCATAATAATCAGCCCCAGCATTTT; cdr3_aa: CASSPGAHNNQPQHF